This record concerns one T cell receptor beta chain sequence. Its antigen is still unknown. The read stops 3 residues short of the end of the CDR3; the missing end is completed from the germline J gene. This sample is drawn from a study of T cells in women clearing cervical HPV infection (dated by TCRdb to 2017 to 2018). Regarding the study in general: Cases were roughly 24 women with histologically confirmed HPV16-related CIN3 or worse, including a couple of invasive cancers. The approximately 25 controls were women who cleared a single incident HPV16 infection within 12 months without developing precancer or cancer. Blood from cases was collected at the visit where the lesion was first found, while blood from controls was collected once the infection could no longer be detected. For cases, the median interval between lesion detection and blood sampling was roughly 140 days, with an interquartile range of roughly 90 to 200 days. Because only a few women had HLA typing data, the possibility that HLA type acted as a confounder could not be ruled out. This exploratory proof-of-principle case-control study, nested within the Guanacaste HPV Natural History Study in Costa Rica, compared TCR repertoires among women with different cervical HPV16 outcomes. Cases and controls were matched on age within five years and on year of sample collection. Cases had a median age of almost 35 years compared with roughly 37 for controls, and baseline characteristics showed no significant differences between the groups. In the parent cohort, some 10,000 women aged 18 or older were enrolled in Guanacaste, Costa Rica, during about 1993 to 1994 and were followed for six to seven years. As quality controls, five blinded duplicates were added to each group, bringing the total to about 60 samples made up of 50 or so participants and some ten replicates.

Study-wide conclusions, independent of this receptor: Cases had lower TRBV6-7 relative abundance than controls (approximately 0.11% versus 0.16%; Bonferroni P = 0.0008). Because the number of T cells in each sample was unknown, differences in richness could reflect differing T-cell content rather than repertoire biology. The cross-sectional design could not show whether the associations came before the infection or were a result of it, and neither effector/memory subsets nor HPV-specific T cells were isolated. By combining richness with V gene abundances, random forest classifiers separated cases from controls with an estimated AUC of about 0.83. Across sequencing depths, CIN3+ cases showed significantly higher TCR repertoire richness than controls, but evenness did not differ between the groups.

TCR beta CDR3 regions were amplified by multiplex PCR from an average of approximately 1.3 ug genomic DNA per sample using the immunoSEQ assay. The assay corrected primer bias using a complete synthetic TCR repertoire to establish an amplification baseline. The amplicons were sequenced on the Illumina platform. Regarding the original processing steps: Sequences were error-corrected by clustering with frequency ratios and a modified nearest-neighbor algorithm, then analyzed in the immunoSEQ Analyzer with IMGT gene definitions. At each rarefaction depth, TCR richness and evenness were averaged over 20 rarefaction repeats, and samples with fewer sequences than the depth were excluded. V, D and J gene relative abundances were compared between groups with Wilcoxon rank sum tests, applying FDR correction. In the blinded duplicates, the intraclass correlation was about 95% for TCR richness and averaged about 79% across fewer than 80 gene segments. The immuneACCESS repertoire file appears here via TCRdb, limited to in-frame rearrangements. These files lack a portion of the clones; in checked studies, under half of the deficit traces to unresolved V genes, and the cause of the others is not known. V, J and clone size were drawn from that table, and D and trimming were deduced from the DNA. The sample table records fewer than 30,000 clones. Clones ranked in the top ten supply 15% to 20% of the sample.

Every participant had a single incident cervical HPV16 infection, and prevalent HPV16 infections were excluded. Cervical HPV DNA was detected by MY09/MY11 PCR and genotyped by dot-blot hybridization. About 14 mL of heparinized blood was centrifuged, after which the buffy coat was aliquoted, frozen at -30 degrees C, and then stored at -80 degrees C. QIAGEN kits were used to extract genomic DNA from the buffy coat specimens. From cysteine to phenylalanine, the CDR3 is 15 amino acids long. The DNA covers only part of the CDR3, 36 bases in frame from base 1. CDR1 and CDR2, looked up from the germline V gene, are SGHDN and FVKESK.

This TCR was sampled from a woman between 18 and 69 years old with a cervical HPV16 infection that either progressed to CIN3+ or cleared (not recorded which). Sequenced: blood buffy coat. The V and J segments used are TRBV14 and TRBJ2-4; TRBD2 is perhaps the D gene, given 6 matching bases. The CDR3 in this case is CASSPRYRPDYGQYF. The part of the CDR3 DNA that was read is TGTGCCAGCAGCCCACGGTACAGGCCGGACTATGGT.